This T cell receptor (beta chain) was captured in a study of T cells in Graves' hyperthyroidism and ophthalmopathy. This clonotype was counted many times. TCR beta CDR3 region amplification was performed from RNA transcripts. The HTBI primer set was used in a first-round RT-PCR of the TCR CDR3. MiXCR was run by TCRdb on the multiplex PCR reads, yielding one entry per CDR3 protein. Of approximately 330,000 distinct CDR3 sequences listed, approximately 22% are singletons. The germline V and J ends were trimmed by 4 bases and 7 bases, with 14 bases remaining between them. This CDR3 comprises 15 residues. Diagnoses were established using clinical symptoms, serum thyroxine and TRAb, thyroid ultrasound and orbital computed tomography.

The sequenced sample consisted of blood. The sequence was collected from a woman aged 50 to 60 with Graves' hyperthyroidism. The chain joins TRBV12-3 or TRBV12-4 to TRBJ1-6; no clear D gene. The DNA of the CDR3 is TGTGCCAGCAGTTCATCGGGGTCGGAGAATTCACCCCTCCACTTT. Protein product: CASSSSGSENSPLHF.